This T cell receptor (beta chain) was recovered during a study of OX40 agonist ivuxolimab in advanced cancers. In terms of the full investigation: Ivuxolimab was a fully human IgG2 agonistic monoclonal antibody targeting the costimulatory receptor OX40 (CD134). Intravenous ivuxolimab was administered to patients every 2 weeks at six dose levels: 0.01, 0.1, 0.3, 1.5, 3 and 10 mg/kg. Of the roughly 52 dose-escalation patients, hepatocellular carcinoma was present in 19, melanoma in some 15, renal cell carcinoma in 9 and head and neck cancer in 9. The dose-escalation cohort was over 70% male with a mean age of about 60 years, ranging from roughly 23 to 90. Prior anti-PD-1, anti-PD-L1 or anti-CTLA-4 therapy was permitted, and checkpoint inhibitors had been received by less than 45% of dose-escalation patients. Three dose-escalation patients achieved partial responses, one with hepatocellular carcinoma and two with cutaneous melanoma. Peripheral TCRbeta sequencing was intended to test whether TCR sequence diversity was altered and clonal T-cell expansion was caused by ivuxolimab. The paper reports the monotherapy dose-escalation portion (N = 52 patients) of the phase I ivuxolimab trial.

For sequencing of the TCRbeta CDR3 region, genomic DNA was extracted from the sorted cells. The immunoSEQ Assay was used for sequencing of TCRbeta CDR3 regions. TCRdb stores this immuneACCESS table with in-frame sequences only. Part of the clones is absent; in the studies checked, under half of the shortfall reflects unresolved V genes, and no reason is known for the rest. The sample profile shows 70,000 to 80,000 clones; around nine tenths of them were found once. The top ten clones comprise approximately 0.98% of the sample. V lost 1 base and J lost 6 bases, and the count of bases not matched to a germline gene is 11. The germline V gene gives CDR1 as MGHDK and CDR2 as SYGVNS. The CDR3 covers 16 residues, taking in both the cysteine and the phenylalanine. Just CDR3 DNA is preserved here, 48 bases in frame from base 1. The paper's findings and limits, for the study overall: On average, CD8+ T cells showed more expanded clones than CD4+ T cells after ivuxolimab. The antigen specificity of the peripheral T cells that underwent clonal expansion was not determined. At doses of 0.1 to 3.0 mg/kg, clonal expansion of both CD4+ and CD8+ blood T cells was observed from baseline to week 6. Low levels of normalized T-cell clonal expansion were also seen in some nonresponding patients. Partial responders in the 0.1-3.0 mg/kg groups had among the lowest normalized peripheral clonal expansion, especially among CD8+ T cells.

Details on this clone: What antigen it recognizes has not been identified. There are no base qualities to consult, and no much larger clone falls within one base.

The trial excluded patients who had a history of autoimmune disease or who were on systemic immunosuppression. In every dose cohort, peripheral blood was drawn for TCR sequencing at baseline, cycle 4 day 1, and cycle 7 day 1. The samples were drawn from a first-in-human, open-label, multicenter phase I dose-escalation trial of ivuxolimab. Adults with locally advanced or metastatic melanoma, renal cell, hepatocellular, or head and neck squamous cell carcinoma were enrolled in the trial. Before TCR sequencing, CD4+ and CD8+ T cells were separately sorted from peripheral blood. This TCR was sampled from an adult with an advanced solid tumor such as melanoma, head and neck, liver or kidney cancer. The sequences come from CD4+ or CD8+ T cells sorted from blood, collected in a trial of the OX40 agonist ivuxolimab. The sequence joins TRBV25-1 to TRBJ1-2; the junction holds 7 bases that match TRBD1. This receptor has the CDR3 CASSELGSDRDDGYTF. The nucleotide sequence is TGTGCCAGCAGTGAATTGGGATCCGACAGGGATGATGGCTACACCTTC.